This entry describes one TCR beta chain. This table comes from immunoSEQ multiplex PCR, and its TCRdb copy is limited to in-frame clones, with some not included. This table holds 65,000 to 95,000 clones, more than 70% found once. These data originate in a study of OX40 agonist ivuxolimab in advanced cancers. Study-wide context: Ivuxolimab, an agonist antibody against OX40 (CD134), was given to patients.

With 3 bases removed from V and 0 bases from J, the gap between germline ends came to 8 bases. The CDR3 runs to 15 residues. This specimen was CD4+ or CD8+ T cells sorted from blood, taken in a trial of the OX40 agonist ivuxolimab. The chain joins TRBV6-7 to TRBJ2-2; D is uncertain. TRBV6-7 is classed as an ORF, of uncertain function. The receptor was isolated from an adult with an advanced solid tumor such as melanoma, head and neck, liver or kidney cancer. This CDR3 is CASSYQAANTGELFF. For the CDR3, the DNA is TGTGCCAGCAGTTATCAGGCCGCGAACACCGGGGAGCTGTTTTTT.